A single sample gave rise to the 22 T cell receptor beta chains below, sequenced in a study of T cells in Graves' hyperthyroidism and ophthalmopathy. Amplification yielded TCR beta CDR3 regions, with RNA transcripts as the source. The TCR CDR3 first-round RT-PCR relied on the HTBI primer set. TCRdb re-called the multiplex PCR reads with MiXCR, one entry per CDR3 protein. The table shows approximately 620,000 distinct CDR3 sequences, with around 15% occurring only once. The sequenced sample was blood. Receptor source: a woman in her thirties or forties with Graves' ophthalmopathy.

This clonotype was observed at least ten times. The rearrangement uses TRBV7-2 and TRBJ2-7, with D perhaps matching TRBD1 (5 bases). V lost 4 bases, J lost 6 bases, and 10 bases lay in between. The CDR3 runs 12 residues. Germline CDR1 and CDR2: SGHTA and FQGNSA. The CDR3 reads CASSYQGSEQYF. CDR3 coding DNA: TGTGCCAGCAGCTATCAGGGTAGCGAGCAGTACTTC.

This clonotype came up many times. The chain recombines TRBV6-1 with TRBJ2-3, with 12 bases fitting TRBD2. J lost 5 bases, V lost 7 bases, and 7 bases had no gene match. The CDR3 is made up of 15 amino acids. Germline loops: CDR1 MNHNS, CDR2 SASEGT. The CDR3 loop reads CASNPSGGAQDTQYF. CDR3 nucleotides: TGTGCCAGCAATCCTAGCGGGGGGGCCCAAGATACGCAGTATTTT.

The J gene is TRBJ2-7, the V gene TRBV2; 8 positions agree with TRBD2. Germline values: CDR1 SNHLY, CDR2 FYNNEI. CDR3 length equals 15 residues. The trim removed 3 bases at V and 1 base at J, leaving 5 bases unmatched. The CDR3 DNA reads as TGTGCCAGCAGTGATCGGCCTAGCGGGTCCTACGAGCAGTACTTC. This sequence encodes CASSDRPSGSYEQYF.

This clonotype has only a few counts. The CDR3 DNA sequence: TGTGCCAGCAGTGACTGTCGGGGGGTTGGAAACTCCTACGAGCAGTACTTC. This translates into CASSDCRGVGNSYEQYF. The chain uses TRBV6-4 and TRBJ2-7; TRBD2 aligns across 7 bases. Germline CDR1 is MRHNA and CDR2 is SNTAGT. This CDR3 contains 17 residues. V was pared by 1 base and J by 0 bases, with 9 bases of the junction left unmatched.

This clonotype turned up a few times. This rearrangement joins TRBV7-2 to TRBJ2-7; weak D call: TRBD1 (6 bases). V lost 5 bases to trimming and J lost 6 bases, with 11 bases between them. The CDR3 is 12 amino acids. Germline CDR1 is SGHTA and CDR2 is FQGNSA. CDR3 loop: CASSLTGFEQYF. The CDR3 DNA reads TGTGCCAGCAGCCTAACAGGGTTCGAGCAGTACTTC.

This clonotype was seen many times. The gene calls are TRBV12-5 and TRBJ1-1; TRBD1 might be the D (5 bases). The CDR3 consists of 13 residues. Per the germline V gene, CDR1 is LGHNT and CDR2 is FRNRAP. Between the trimmed V and J ends, which lost 3 bases and 4 bases, there was a span of 9 bases. The CDR3 coding sequence is TGTGCTAGTGGTTTTGGGGGAGGCACTGAAGCTTTCTTT. It is translated as CASGFGGGTEAFF. Full variable domain (rest looked up from reference TRBV12-5 and TRBJ1-1): DARVTQTPRHKVTEMGQEVTMRCQPILGHNTVFWYRQTMMQGLELLAYFRNRAPLDDSGMPKDRFSAEMPDATLATLKIQPSEPRDSAVYFCASGFGGGTEAFFGQGTRLTVV.

This chain joins TRBV12-3 or TRBV12-4 and TRBJ2-1, with 11 bases aligning to TRBD2. The V gene end was trimmed by 3 bases and the J gene end by 6 bases; junction bases not matched to a gene: 1. The CDR3 totals 14 residues. CDR3 loop: CASSLTSGVNEQFF. Here the CDR3 DNA reads TGTGCCAGCAGTTTGACTAGCGGGGTCAATGAGCAGTTCTTC.

The rearrangement uses TRBV20-1 and TRBJ2-4; D may be TRBD1 (7 bases). From germline, CDR1 is DFQATT and CDR2 SNEGSKA (reference sequence). There are 16 residues in the CDR3. V dropped 6 bases and J dropped 0 bases, with 18 bases sitting between them. The CDR3 sequence is CSARTGGGLAKNIQYF. The CDR3 DNA reads as TGCAGTGCGCGGACAGGTGGGGGGCTAGCCAAAAACATTCAGTACTTC.

This clonotype has a count of ten or more. The chain is built from TRBV11-2 and TRBJ1-1; D is undetermined. Germline-derived CDR1 and CDR2 are SGHAT and FQNNGV. The CDR3 spans 13 residues. V lost 1 base and J lost 3, with 6 bases in between. This CDR3 reads CASSLVGDTEAFF. CDR3 coding DNA: TGTGCCAGCAGCTTAGTAGGAGACACTGAAGCTTTCTTT.

This clonotype has only a few counts. This sequence joins TRBV29-1 and TRBJ1-1; D possibly corresponds to TRBD1 (6 bases). Trimming removed 6 bases from V and 0 bases from J, with 14 bases in between. The CDR3 contains 14 residues. From germline, CDR1 is SQVTM and CDR2 ANQGSEA. CDR3 DNA sequence: TGCAGCGTCCTCCTCCAGGGGATGAACACTGAAGCTTTCTTT. Amino acids: CSVLLQGMNTEAFF.

This clonotype was observed many times. The rearrangement joins TRBV7-9 to TRBJ2-5; D might be TRBD1 (7 bases). Germline assignment: CDR1 SEHNR and CDR2 FQNEAQ (reference sequence). The CDR3 runs 19 residues. The V gene lost 4 bases and the J gene lost 0 bases, with 24 bases spanning the gap. CDR3 sequence: CASSSRGQGRPGDQETQYF. The CDR3 nucleotides are TGTGCCAGCAGCTCTAGGGGGCAGGGGAGGCCAGGGGACCAAGAGACCCAGTACTTC.

This clonotype was found many times. The chain recombines TRBV2 with TRBJ2-3, with 15 bases aligning to TRBD2. CDR1 is SNHLY, CDR2 FYNNEI, per germline. Trimming at V came to 6 bases and at J to 2 bases, leaving 12 bases not matched to a gene. This CDR3 region has 19 residues. The CDR3: CASSKSGLAGGPNTDTQYF. CDR3 coding DNA: TGTGCCAGCAGCAAGAGCGGACTAGCGGGAGGGCCGAACACAGATACGCAGTATTTT. Full variable domain (outside the CDR3, taken from reference TRBV2 and TRBJ2-3): EPEVTQTPSHQVTQMGQEVILRCVPISNHLYFYWYRQILGQKVEFLVSFYNNEISEKSEIFDDQFSVERPDGSNFTLKIRSTKLEDSAMYFCASSKSGLAGGPNTDTQYFGPGTRLTVL.

The sample holds many counts of this clonotype. The gene calls are TRBV6-2 or TRBV6-3 and TRBJ2-3; TRBD1 aligns across 8 bases. Germline lookup yields CDR1 MNHEY and CDR2 SVGEGT. The junction had 3 bases not matched to a gene; V was cut back by 2 bases and J by 2 bases. CDR3 length: 15 residues. CDR3 sequence reads: CASSYLQGATDTQYF. CDR3 nucleotide sequence: TGTGCCAGCAGTTACCTTCAGGGGGCCACAGATACGCAGTATTTT.

This clonotype has ten or more counts. At one boundary the junction diverges from the germline segment, which might be a read error. For the CDR3, the DNA is TGTGCCAGCAGCATAGCAGGAAAGACCCAGTACTTC. Translating gives CASSIAGKTQYF. The chain carries TRBV11-1 and TRBJ2-5; D unclear. This CDR3 is 12 amino acids long. Germline V gene lookup returns CDR1 SGHAT and CDR2 FQDESV (reference sequence). Full variable domain (missing parts from reference TRBV11-1 and TRBJ2-5): EAEVAQSPRYKITEKSQAVAFWCDPISGHATLYWYRQILGQGPELLVQFQDESVVDDSQLPKDRFSAERLKGVDSTLKIQPAELGDSAMYLCASSIAGKTQYFGPGTRLLVL.

This clonotype showed up just a few times. The V and J genes are TRBV28 and TRBJ2-1; no firm D call. CDR1 and CDR2 from the germline V gene are MDHEN and SYDVKM. CDR3 length: 14 residues. Between the trimmed V and J ends, which lost 5 bases and 7 bases, there was a span of 15 bases. CDR3 nucleotide sequence: TGTGCCAGCAGTCCCCCCAATAGGGTAAATGAGCAGTTCTTC. The encoded protein is CASSPPNRVNEQFF.

Many counts were recorded for this clonotype. The gene calls are TRBV5-1 and TRBJ2-7, with 9 bases matching TRBD1. Germline V gene lookup returns CDR1 SGHRS and CDR2 YFSETQ. This CDR3 region has 14 residues. The V and J ends lost 2 bases and 5 bases, in that order; junction bases with no gene match: 5. CDR3 coding DNA: TGCGCCAGCAGCTTCACAGGGGGCGAAGACGAGCAGTACTTC. Amino acids: CASSFTGGEDEQYF.

The V gene is TRBV2, the J gene TRBJ2-3; D is perhaps TRBD1 (6 bases). This CDR3 spans 11 amino acids. V gave up 6 bases and J gave up 8 bases, with 9 bases separating them. CDR1 is SNHLY and CDR2 is FYNNEI in the germline V gene. CDR3 DNA sequence: TGTGCCAGCAGCCTGGACAGTACGCAGTATTTT. This encodes CASSLDSTQYF.

The V call is TRBV30, the J call TRBJ2-7; tentatively, D is TRBD2 (5 bases). Trimming cost V 3 bases and J 5 bases, with 14 bases left between them. The length of the CDR3 is 13 residues. In germline, CDR1 is GTSNPN, CDR2 SVGIG (reference sequence). CDR3 sequence: CAWSSGRGDEQYF. The CDR3 bases are TGTGCCTGGAGCTCCGGACGGGGAGACGAGCAGTACTTC.

This clonotype was observed at least ten times. V usage is TRBV30 and J usage is TRBJ1-1, with D uncertain. Germline loops: CDR1 GTSNPN, CDR2 SVGIG (reference sequence). Trimming cost V 5 bases and J 6 bases, with 7 bases left between them. The CDR3 length is 10 residues. CDR3 protein: CAWVGAEAFF. For the CDR3, the DNA is TGTGCCTGGGTTGGGGCTGAAGCTTTCTTT.

This clonotype was detected many times. The V gene is TRBV7-9, the J gene TRBJ2-1; TRBD1 might be the D (6 bases). The CDR3 length is 15 residues. The germline V and J ends were trimmed by 5 bases and 1 base, with 12 bases remaining between them. The germline V gene encodes CDR1 SEHNR and CDR2 FQNEAQ (reference sequence). The CDR3 DNA reads as TGTGCCAGCAGCCCCCCGGACAGATCCTACAATGAGCAGTTCTTC. Translation: CASSPPDRSYNEQFF. Full variable domain (missing parts from reference TRBV7-9 and TRBJ2-1): DTGVSQNPRHKITKRGQNVTFRCDPISEHNRLYWYRQTLGQGPEFLTYFQNEAQLEKSRLLSDRFSAERPKGSFSTLEIQRTEQGDSAMYLCASSPPDRSYNEQFFGPGTRLTVL.

This clonotype was counted many times. The rearrangement uses TRBV24-1 and TRBJ2-5; 7 bases agree with TRBD1. CDR3 length equals 17 residues. CDR1 KGHDR and CDR2 SFDVKD come from the germline V gene. With 5 bases clipped from V and 2 bases from J, the junction kept 13 bases outside the gene matches. CDR3 amino acids: CATSAVQGIPGQETQYF. The CDR3 nucleotides are TGTGCCACCAGTGCGGTACAGGGGATCCCTGGACAAGAGACCCAGTACTTC.

The V call is TRBV4-2, the J call TRBJ2-7, with D maybe TRBD2 (6 bases). CDR1 and CDR2 from the germline V gene are LGHNA and YNFKEQ. The CDR3 totals 15 residues. V lost 4 bases, J lost 3 bases, and 16 bases lay in between. DNA for the CDR3: TGTGCCAGCAGCCCGTATCCGGGAGAAAGCTACGAGCAGTACTTC. This translates into CASSPYPGESYEQYF.